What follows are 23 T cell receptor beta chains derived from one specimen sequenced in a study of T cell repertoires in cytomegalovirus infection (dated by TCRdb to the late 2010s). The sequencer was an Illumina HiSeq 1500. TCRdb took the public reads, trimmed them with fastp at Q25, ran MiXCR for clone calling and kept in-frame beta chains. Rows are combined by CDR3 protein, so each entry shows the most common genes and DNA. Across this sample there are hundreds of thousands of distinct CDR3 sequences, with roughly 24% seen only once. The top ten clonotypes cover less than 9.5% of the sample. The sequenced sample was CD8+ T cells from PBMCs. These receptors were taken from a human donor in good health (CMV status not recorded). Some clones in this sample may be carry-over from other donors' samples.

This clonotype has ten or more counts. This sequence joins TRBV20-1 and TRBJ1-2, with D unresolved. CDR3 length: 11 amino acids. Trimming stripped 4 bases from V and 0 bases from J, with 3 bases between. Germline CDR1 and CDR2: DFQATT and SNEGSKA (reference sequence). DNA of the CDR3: TGCAGTGCTACGACTAACTATGGCTACACCTTC. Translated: CSATTNYGYTF.

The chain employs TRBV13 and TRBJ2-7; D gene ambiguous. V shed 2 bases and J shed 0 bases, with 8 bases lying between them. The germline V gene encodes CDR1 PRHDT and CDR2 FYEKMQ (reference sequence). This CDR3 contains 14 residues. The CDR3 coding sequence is TGTGCCAGCAGCTTAACGGTGGGCTCCTACGAGCAGTACTTC. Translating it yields CASSLTVGSYEQYF. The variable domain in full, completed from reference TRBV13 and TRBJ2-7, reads AAGVIQSPRHLIKEKRETATLKCYPIPRHDTVYWYQQGPGQDPQFLISFYEKMQSDKGSIPDRFSAQQFSDYHSELNMSSLELGDSALYFCASSLTVGSYEQYFGPGTRLTVT.

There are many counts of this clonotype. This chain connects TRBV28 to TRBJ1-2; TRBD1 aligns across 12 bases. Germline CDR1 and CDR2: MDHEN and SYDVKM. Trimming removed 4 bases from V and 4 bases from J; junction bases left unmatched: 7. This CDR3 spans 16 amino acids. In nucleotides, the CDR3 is TGTGCCAGCAGTTCTAGGGACAGGGGGCTGGGCTATGGCTACACCTTC. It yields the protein CASSSRDRGLGYGYTF.

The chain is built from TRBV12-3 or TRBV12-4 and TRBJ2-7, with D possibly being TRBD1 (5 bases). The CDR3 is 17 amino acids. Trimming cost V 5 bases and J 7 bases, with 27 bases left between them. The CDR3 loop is CASSTSEGAGPPLEQYF. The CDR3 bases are TGTGCCAGCAGTACCTCTGAAGGGGCAGGTCCCCCGTTGGAGCAGTACTTC.

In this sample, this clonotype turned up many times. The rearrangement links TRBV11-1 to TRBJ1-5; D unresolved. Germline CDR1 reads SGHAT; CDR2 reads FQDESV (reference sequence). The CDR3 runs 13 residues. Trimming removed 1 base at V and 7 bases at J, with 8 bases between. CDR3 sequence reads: CASSLDFQQPQHF. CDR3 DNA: TGTGCCAGCAGCTTAGACTTTCAGCAGCCCCAGCATTTT.

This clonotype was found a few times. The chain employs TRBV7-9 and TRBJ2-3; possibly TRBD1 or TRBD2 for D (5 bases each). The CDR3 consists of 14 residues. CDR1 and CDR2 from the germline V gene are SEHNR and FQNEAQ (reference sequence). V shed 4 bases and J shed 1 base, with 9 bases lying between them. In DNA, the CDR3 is TGTGCCAGCAGCTCCTGGGACGGCACAGATACGCAGTATTTT. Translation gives CASSSWDGTDTQYF.

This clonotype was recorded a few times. Here the CDR3 DNA reads TGTGCCATCAGGATAGGACTAGCGGGCCCTAGCTCCTACAATGAGCAGTTCTTC. This codes for CAIRIGLAGPSSYNEQFF. The rearrangement links TRBV10-3 to TRBJ2-1, with TRBD2 identical over 11 bases. The CDR3 has 18 residues. CDR1 ENHRY and CDR2 SYGVKD come from the germline V gene. V was clipped by 6 bases and J by 0 bases; unmatched bases: 10.

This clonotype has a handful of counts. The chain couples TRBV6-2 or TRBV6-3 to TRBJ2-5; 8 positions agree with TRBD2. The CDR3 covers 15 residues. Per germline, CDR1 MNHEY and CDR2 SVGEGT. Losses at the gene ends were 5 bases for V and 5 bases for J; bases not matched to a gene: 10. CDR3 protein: CASSHPQRGRETQYF. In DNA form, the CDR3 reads TGTGCCAGCAGTCACCCCCAGCGGGGGAGGGAGACCCAGTACTTC.

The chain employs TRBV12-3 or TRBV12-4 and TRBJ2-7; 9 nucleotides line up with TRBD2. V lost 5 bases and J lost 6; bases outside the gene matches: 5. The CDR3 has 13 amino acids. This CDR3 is CASSQGLAVEQYV. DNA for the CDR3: TGTGCCAGCAGTCAGGGACTAGCAGTCGAGCAGTACGTC.

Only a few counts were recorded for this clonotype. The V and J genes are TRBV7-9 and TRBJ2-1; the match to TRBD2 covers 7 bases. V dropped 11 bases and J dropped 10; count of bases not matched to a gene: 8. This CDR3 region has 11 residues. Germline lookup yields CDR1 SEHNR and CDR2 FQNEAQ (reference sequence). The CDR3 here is CAGAGVEEQFF. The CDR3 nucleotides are TGTGCCGGGGCGGGGGTAGAGGAGCAGTTCTTC.

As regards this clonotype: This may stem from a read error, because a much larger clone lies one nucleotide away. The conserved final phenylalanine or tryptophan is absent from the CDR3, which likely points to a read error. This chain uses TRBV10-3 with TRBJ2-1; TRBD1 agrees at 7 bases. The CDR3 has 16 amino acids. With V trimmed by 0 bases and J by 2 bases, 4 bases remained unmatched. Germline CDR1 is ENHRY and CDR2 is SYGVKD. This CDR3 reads CAISESGTDTYNEQFL. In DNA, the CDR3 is TGTGCCATCAGTGAGTCCGGGACAGATACCTACAATGAGCAGTTCCTC.

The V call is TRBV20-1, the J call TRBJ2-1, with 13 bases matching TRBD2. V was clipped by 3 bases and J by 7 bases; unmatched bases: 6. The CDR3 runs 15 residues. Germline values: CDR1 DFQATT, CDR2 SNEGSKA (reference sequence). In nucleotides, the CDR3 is TGCAGTGCTAGTCGCGGACTAGCGGGGGAAAATGAGCAGTTCTTC. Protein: CSASRGLAGENEQFF.

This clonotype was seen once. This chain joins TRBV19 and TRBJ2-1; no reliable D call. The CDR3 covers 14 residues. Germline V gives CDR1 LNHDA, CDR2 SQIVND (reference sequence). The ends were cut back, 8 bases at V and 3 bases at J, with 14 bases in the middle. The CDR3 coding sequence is TGTGCCAGTTCGTCCATGGGCAGCTACAATGAGCAGTTCTTC. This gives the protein CASSSMGSYNEQFF.

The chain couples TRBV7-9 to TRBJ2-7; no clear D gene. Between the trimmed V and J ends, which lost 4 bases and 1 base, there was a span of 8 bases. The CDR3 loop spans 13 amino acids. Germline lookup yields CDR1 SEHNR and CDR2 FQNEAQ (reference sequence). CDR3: CASSSPRSYEQYF. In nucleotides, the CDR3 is TGTGCCAGCAGCTCCCCGCGATCCTACGAGCAGTACTTC.

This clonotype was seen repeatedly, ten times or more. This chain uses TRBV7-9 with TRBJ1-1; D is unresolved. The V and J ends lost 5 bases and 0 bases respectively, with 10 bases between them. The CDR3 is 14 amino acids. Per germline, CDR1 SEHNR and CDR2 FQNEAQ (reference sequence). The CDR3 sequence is CASSARHLNTEAFF. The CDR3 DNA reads TGTGCCAGCAGCGCCCGACACCTGAACACTGAAGCTTTCTTT.

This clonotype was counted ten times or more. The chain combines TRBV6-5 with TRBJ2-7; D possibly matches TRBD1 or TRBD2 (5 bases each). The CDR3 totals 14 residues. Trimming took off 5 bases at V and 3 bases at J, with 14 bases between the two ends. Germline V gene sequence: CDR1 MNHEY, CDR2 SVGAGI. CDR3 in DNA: TGTGCCAGCAGTCCCGGGACCGCACTCTACGAGCAGTACGTC. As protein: CASSPGTALYEQYV.

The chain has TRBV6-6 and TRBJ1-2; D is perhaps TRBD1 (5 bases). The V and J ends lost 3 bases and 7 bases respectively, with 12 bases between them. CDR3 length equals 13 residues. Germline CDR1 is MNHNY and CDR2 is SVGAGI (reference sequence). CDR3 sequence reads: CASSYGGLIGYTF. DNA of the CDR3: TGTGCCAGCAGTTATGGGGGTCTGATTGGCTACACCTTC.

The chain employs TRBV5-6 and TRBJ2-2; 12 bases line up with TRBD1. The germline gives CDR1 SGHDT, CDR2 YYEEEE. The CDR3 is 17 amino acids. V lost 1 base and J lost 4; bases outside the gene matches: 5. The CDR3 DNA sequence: TGTGCCAGCAGCTTGTGGGGACAGGGGGCGCTCACCGGGGAGCTGTTTTTT. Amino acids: CASSLWGQGALTGELFF.

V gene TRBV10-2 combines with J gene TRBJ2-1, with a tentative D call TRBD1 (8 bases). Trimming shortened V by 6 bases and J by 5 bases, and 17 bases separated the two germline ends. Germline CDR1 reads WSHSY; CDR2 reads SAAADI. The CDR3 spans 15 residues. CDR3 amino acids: CASRSGTGPNNEQFF. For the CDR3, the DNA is TGCGCCAGCAGGAGCGGGACAGGACCGAACAATGAGCAGTTCTTC.

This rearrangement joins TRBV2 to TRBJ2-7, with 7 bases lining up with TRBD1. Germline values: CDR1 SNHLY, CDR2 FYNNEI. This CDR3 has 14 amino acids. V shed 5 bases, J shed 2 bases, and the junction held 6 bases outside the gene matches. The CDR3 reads CASSWAGGAYEQYF. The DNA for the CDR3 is TGTGCCAGCAGTTGGGCAGGGGGTGCCTACGAGCAGTACTTC.

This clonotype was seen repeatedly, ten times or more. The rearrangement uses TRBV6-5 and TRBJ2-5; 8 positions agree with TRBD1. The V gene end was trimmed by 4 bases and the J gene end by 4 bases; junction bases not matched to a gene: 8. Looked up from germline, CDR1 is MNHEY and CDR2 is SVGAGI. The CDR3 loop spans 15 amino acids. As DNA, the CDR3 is TGTGCCAGCAGTTTCTCAGGGGGCCAAGGAGAGACCCAGTACTTC. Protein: CASSFSGGQGETQYF.

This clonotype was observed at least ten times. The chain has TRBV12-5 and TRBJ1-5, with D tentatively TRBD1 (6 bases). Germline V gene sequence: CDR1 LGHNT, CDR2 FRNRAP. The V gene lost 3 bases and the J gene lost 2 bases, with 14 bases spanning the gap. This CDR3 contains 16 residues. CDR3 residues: CASGFTGTGGNQPQHF. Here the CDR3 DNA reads TGTGCTAGTGGTTTTACAGGGACCGGAGGCAATCAGCCCCAGCATTTT.

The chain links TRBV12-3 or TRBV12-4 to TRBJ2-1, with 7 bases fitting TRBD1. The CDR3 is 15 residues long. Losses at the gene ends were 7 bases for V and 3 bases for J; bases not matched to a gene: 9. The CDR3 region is CASTEDRVNYNEQFF. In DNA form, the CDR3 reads TGTGCCAGCACCGAAGACAGGGTAAACTACAATGAGCAGTTCTTC.